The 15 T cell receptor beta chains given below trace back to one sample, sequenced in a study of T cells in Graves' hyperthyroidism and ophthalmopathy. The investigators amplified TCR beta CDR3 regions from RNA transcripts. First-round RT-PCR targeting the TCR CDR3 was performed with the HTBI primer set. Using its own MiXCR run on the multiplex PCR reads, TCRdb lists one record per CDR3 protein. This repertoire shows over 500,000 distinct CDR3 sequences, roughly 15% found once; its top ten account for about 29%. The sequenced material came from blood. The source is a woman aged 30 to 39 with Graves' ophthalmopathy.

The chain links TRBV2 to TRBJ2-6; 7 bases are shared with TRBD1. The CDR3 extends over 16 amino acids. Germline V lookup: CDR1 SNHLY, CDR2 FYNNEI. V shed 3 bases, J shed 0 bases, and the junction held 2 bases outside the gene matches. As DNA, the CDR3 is TGTGCCAGCAGTGAGGACAGGCTCTCTGGGGCCAACGTCCTGACTTTC. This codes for CASSEDRLSGANVLTF.

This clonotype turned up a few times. CDR3 sequence (DNA): TGTGCCAGCAGCGTAGGTAATTTGGCCTCCTACGAGCAGTACTTC. Translating gives CASSVGNLASYEQYF. V gene TRBV9 combines with J gene TRBJ2-7; D unclear. With 0 bases removed from V and 0 bases from J, the gap between germline ends came to 10 bases. The CDR3 is 15 residues long. Germline CDR1 reads SGDLS; CDR2 reads YYNGEE.

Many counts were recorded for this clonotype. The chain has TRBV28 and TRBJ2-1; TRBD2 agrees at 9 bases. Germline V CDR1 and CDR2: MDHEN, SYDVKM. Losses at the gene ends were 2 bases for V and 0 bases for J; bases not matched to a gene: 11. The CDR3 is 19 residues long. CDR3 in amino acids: CASSLGLAGYTYSYNEQFF. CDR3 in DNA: TGTGCCAGCAGTTTAGGGCTAGCGGGATACACCTACTCCTACAATGAGCAGTTCTTC.

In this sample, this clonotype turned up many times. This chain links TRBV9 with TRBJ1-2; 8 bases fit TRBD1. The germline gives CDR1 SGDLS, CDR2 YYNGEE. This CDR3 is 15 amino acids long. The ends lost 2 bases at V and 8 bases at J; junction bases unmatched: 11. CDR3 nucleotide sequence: TGTGCCAGCAGCGTCGTCCGACAGGGGAAGAGGGGCTACACCTTC. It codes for CASSVVRQGKRGYTF.

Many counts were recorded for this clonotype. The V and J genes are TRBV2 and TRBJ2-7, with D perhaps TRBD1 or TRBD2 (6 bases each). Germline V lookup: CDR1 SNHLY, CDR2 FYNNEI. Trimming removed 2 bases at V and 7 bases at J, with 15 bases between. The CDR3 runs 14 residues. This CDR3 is CASSEMPGAGEQYF. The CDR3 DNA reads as TGTGCCAGCAGTGAAATGCCGGGGGCCGGGGAGCAGTACTTC. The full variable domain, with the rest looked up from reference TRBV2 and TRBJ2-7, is EPEVTQTPSHQVTQMGQEVILRCVPISNHLYFYWYRQILGQKVEFLVSFYNNEISEKSEIFDDQFSVERPDGSNFTLKIRSTKLEDSAMYFCASSEMPGAGEQYFGPGTRLTVT.

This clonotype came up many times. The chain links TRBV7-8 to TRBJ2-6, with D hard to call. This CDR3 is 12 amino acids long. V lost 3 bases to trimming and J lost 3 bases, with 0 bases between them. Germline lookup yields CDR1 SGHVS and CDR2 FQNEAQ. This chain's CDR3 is CASSFGANVLTF. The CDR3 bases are TGTGCCAGCAGCTTTGGGGCCAACGTCCTGACTTTC.

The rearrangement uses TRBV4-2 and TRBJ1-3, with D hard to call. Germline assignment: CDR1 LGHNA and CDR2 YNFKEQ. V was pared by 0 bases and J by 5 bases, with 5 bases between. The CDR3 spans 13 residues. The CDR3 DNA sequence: TGTGCCAGCAGCCAAGAAGGGAGAAACACCATATATTTT. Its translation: CASSQEGRNTIYF.

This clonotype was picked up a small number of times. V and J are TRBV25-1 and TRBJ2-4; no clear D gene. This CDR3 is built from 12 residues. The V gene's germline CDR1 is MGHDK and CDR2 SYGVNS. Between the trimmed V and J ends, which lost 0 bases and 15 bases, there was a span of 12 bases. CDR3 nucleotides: TGTGCCAGCAGTGAATATGTAACACCTCTGTACTTC. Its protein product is CASSEYVTPLYF.

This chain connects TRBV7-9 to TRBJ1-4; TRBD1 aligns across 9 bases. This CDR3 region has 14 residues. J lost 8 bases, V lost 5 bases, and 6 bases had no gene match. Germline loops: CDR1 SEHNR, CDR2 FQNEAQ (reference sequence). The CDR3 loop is CASSERDREEKLFF. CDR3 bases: TGTGCCAGCAGCGAGCGGGACAGGGAGGAAAAACTGTTTTTT.

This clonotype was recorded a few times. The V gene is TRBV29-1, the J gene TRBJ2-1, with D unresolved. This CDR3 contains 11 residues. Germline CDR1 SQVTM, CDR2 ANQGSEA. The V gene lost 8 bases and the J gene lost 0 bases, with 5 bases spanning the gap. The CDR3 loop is CSSSSYNEQFF. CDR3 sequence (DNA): TGCAGCAGTAGCTCCTACAATGAGCAGTTCTTC.

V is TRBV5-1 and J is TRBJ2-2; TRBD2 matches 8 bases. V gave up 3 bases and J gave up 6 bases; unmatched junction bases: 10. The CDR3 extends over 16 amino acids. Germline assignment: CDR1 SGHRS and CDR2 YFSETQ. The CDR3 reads CASSSEAGDFSGELFF. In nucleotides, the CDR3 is TGCGCCAGCAGCTCCGAAGCGGGAGACTTTTCCGGGGAGCTGTTTTTT.

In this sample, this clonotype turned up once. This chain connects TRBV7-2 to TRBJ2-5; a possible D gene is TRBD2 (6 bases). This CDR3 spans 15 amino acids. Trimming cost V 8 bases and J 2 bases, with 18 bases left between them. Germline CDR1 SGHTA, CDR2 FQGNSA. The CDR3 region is CASSQDAGSQETQYF. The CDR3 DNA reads TGTGCCAGCTCCCAGGACGCGGGGTCTCAAGAGACCCAGTACTTC. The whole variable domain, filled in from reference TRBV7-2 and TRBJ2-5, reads GAGVSQSPSNKVTEKGKDVELRCDPISGHTALYWYRQSLGQGLEFLIYFQGNSAPDKSGLPSDRFSAERTGGSVSTLTIQRTQQEDSAVYLCASSQDAGSQETQYFGPGTRLLVL.

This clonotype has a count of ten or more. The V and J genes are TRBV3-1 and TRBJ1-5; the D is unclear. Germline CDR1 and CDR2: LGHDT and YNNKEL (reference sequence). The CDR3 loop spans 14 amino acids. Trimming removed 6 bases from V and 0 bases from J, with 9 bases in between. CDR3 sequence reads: CASSRQISNQPQHF. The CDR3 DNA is TGTGCCAGCAGTCGACAAATTAGCAATCAGCCCCAGCATTTT.

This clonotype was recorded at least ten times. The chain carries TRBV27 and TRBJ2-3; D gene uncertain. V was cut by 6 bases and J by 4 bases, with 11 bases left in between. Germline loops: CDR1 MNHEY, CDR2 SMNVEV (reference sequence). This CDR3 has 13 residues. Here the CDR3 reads CASRKQSADTQYF. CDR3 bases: TGTGCCAGCAGAAAACAATCCGCAGATACGCAGTATTTT.

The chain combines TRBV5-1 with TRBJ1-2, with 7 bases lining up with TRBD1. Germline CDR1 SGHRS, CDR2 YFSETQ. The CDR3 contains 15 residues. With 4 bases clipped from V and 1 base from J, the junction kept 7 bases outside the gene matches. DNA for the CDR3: TGCGCCAGCAGCCAAGACAGGGTCAATAACTATGGCTACACCTTC. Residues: CASSQDRVNNYGYTF.